This entry lists 3 T cell receptor beta chains sequenced from one sample in a study of T-cell memory formation after mild COVID-19. TCRdb re-analysed the 5' RACE reads in MiXCR, keeping a single row per CDR3 protein. Here the sample spans 400,000 or so distinct CDR3 sequences, over 15% being singletons. The sample consisted of PBMCs or a T cell subset sorted from them (not recorded which). These receptors originate from an adult woman who had mild COVID-19 (a few samples of this study predate the infection). Cell type and time point are not known.

CDR3 coding DNA: TGTGCCACCAGTGACACGGGAAAAGGAAACACCATATATTTT. It yields the protein CATSDTGKGNTIYF. The chain uses TRBV24-1 and TRBJ1-3; no clear D. Deletions cut 4 bases from V and 4 bases from J, with 10 bases between. CDR1 is KGHDR, CDR2 SFDVKD, per germline. The CDR3 runs to 14 residues.

This clonotype has a count of ten or more. The gene calls are TRBV6-5 and TRBJ2-1, with 7 nucleotides matching TRBD1. Per the germline V gene, CDR1 is MNHEY and CDR2 is SVGAGI. This CDR3 contains 15 residues. V lost 6 bases, J lost 0 bases, and 5 bases stayed unmatched. This chain's CDR3 is CASRAGGSSYNEQFF. CDR3 in DNA: TGTGCCAGCAGAGCAGGGGGTAGCTCCTACAATGAGCAGTTCTTC.

This clonotype showed up just a few times. The chain carries TRBV7-2 and TRBJ2-3; D gene ambiguous. Germline values: CDR1 SGHTA, CDR2 FQGNSA. The CDR3 spans 13 residues. The germline V and J ends were trimmed by 2 bases and 8 bases, with 11 bases remaining between them. The CDR3 sequence is CASSLRAWGTQYF. The CDR3 nucleotides read TGTGCCAGCAGCTTACGGGCCTGGGGTACGCAGTATTTT. Variable domain in full (rest from reference TRBV7-2 and TRBJ2-3): GAGVSQSPSNKVTEKGKDVELRCDPISGHTALYWYRQSLGQGLEFLIYFQGNSAPDKSGLPSDRFSAERTGGSVSTLTIQRTQQEDSAVYLCASSLRAWGTQYFGPGTRLTVL.